The T cell receptor (beta chain) under discussion was sequenced for a study of tumor-infiltrating lymphocytes in primary liver carcinoma. Study-level information: Participating patients were men and women between 30 and 69 years old. Regardless of tissue type, samples showed similar yields of roughly 3.5 to 7.13 million productive TCRbeta reads.

The blood RNA (from unsorted whole blood) was obtained, and germline DNA was also extracted. This clonotype occurred once. Priming with a constant-region primer yielded TCR beta cDNA from 400 to 550 ng total RNA. Library construction for TCR beta comprised three nested multiplex PCR rounds performed with slightly modified ARM-PCR. The first two PCR rounds used TRBV1-TRBV30 primers with a Cbeta primer, nine to ten cycles each. A single record per CDR3 protein comes from TCRdb applying MiXCR to the multiplex PCR reads. The sample lists fewer than 350,000 distinct CDR3 sequences; less than 75% were seen once. The germline V gene has CDR1 SGHAT and CDR2 FQNNGV. Trimming cost V 9 bases and J 9 bases, with 29 bases left between them. The CDR3 is 17 amino acids.

The TCR originated in a man aged 35-49 years with primary liver carcinoma and hepatitis B virus infection. The chain employs TRBV11-2 and TRBJ2-2, with D perhaps assigned TRBD1 or TRBD2 (5 bases each). The sequenced sample was peripheral blood. The CDR3 coding sequence is TGTGCCAGTAGCGAACCATCATGGGATTGGGGGTTACGGGAGCTGTTTTTT. Amino acids: CASSEPSWDWGLRELFF.